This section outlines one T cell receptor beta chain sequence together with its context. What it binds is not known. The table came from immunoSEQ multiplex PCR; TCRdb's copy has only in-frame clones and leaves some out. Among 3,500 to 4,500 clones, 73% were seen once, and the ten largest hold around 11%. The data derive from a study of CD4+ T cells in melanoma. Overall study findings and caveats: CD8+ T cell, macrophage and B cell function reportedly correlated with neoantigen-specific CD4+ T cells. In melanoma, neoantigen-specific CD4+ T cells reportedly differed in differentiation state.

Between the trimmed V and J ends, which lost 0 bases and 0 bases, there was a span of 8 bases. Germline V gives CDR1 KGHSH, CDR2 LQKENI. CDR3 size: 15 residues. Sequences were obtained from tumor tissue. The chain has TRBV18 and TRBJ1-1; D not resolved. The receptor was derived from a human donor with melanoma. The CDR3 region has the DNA TGTGCCAGCTCACCACCGCTCAGTTTGAACACTGAAGCTTTCTTT. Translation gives CASSPPLSLNTEAFF.